This T cell receptor beta chain was recorded in a study of shared clonotypes between healthy human individuals. About the research overall: A couple of women and a few men aged 18 to 49 made up the donors. CD4 naive and memory got three plates each, CD8 naive two, CD8 memory one.

With respect to this clone: Its cognate antigen is unknown.

Regarding the study as a whole: Naive CD4 clonotypes overlapped across a few donors at around 4.7%. Clonotypes not shared had lower generation probabilities than those common to all four donors.

The CDR3 spans 15 residues. V shed 0 bases and J shed 1 base, with 10 bases lying between them. In germline, CDR1 is MNHNS, CDR2 SASEGT. Measured with immunoSEQ multiplex PCR; TCRdb has only the in-frame clones, and not every one. The table includes some 2 million clones, 85% to 95% detected once. What was sequenced was naive CD4+ T cells sorted from blood. The subset here: CD45RA+ positively selected. The source is a man younger than 35 in good health. The chain joins TRBV6-1 to TRBJ2-7; D call uncertain. The CDR3 protein is CASSEASRMSYEQYF. The CDR3 DNA follows: TGTGCCAGCAGTGAAGCTAGCAGGATGTCCTACGAGCAGTACTTC.